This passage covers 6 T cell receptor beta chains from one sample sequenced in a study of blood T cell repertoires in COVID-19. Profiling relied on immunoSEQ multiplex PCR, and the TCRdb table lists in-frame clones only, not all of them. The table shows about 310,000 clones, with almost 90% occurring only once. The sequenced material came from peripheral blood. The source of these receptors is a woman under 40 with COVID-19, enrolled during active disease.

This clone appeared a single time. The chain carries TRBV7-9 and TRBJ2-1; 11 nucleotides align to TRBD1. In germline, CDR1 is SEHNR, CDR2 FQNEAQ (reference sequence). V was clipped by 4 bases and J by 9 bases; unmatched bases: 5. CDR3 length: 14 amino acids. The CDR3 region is CASSSGQGVSEQFF. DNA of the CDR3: TGTGCCAGCAGCTCGGGACAGGGGGTATCTGAGCAGTTCTTC.

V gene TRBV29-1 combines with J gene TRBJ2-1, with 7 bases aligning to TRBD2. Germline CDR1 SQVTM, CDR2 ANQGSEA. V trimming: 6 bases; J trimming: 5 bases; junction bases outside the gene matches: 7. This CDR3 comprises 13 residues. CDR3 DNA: TGCAGCGTCCGACTAGCTTTCAACAATGAGCAGTTCTTC. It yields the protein CSVRLAFNNEQFF.

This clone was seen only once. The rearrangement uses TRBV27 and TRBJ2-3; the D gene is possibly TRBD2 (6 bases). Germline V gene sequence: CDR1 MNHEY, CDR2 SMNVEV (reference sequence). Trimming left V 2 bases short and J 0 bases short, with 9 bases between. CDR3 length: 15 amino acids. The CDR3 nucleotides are TGTGCCAGCAGTTTAGAAAGCGGGAGCACAGATACGCAGTATTTT. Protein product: CASSLESGSTDTQYF.

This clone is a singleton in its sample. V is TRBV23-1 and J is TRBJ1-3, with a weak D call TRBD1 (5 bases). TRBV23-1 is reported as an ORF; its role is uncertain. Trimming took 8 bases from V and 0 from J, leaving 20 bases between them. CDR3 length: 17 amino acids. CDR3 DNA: TGCGCCAGCCCCACCGGGGGGACGCCGTCCTCTGGAAACACCATATATTTT. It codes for CASPTGGTPSSGNTIYF.

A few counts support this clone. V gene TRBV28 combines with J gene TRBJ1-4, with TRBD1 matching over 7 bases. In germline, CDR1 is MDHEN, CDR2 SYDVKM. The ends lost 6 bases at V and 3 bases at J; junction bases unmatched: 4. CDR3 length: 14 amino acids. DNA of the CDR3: TGTGCCAGCAGGGAGACAGGGCCTAATGAAAAACTGTTTTTT. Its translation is CASRETGPNEKLFF.

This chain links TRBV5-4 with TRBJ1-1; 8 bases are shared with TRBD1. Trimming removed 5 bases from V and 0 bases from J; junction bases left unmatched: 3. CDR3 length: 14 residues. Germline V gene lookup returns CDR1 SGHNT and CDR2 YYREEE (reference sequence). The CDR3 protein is CASRETGVNTEAFF. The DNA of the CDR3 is TGTGCCAGCAGGGAGACAGGGGTGAACACTGAAGCTTTCTTT.